A single sample is the source of the 23 T cell receptor beta chains below, sequenced in a study of blood T cell repertoires in COVID-19 (TCRdb year 2020). Receptors were amplified or captured by the immunoSEQ multiplex PCR assay. This is the immuneACCESS table as TCRdb keeps it, with only in-frame sequences that have V and J called. A part of the clones is gone; compared with another copy, unresolved V genes explain less than half, and the rest is unexplained. Present in this sample are more than 45,000 clones, 70% to 90% of which were seen just once. Together, the top ten hold about 29% of the sample. The sample taken for sequencing was peripheral blood. The receptors here all came from a human donor in a cohort sampled during active COVID-19.

The rearrangement joins TRBV5-1 to TRBJ1-5, with TRBD1 identical over 10 bases. The trim removed 4 bases at V and 5 bases at J, leaving 3 bases unmatched. The CDR3 runs to 14 residues. Per the germline V gene, CDR1 is SGHRS and CDR2 is YFSETQ. CDR3 in DNA: TGCGCCAGCAGCCAGGGACAGGGGCATCAGCCCCAGCATTTT. This encodes CASSQGQGHQPQHF.

This rearrangement joins TRBV5-6 to TRBJ2-7; perhaps TRBD1 as D (5 bases). CDR1 and CDR2 (germline): SGHDT, YYEEEE. V lost 2 bases and J lost 5, with 20 bases in between. This CDR3 is 16 amino acids long. DNA of the CDR3: TGTGCCAGCAGCTTTAGGTTGGTTTCAGGGTCACACGAGCAGTACGTC. The encoded protein is CASSFRLVSGSHEQYV.

This sequence joins TRBV6-2 or TRBV6-3 and TRBJ1-1, with D possibly being TRBD1 (5 bases). This CDR3 has 16 amino acids. Germline V gene lookup returns CDR1 MNHEY and CDR2 SVGEGT. V was cut by 3 bases and J by 4 bases, with 18 bases left in between. The CDR3 DNA follows: TGTGCCAGCAGTTATGTATTCTGGGGGGACGCCACTGAAGCTTTCTTT. It specifies CASSYVFWGDATEAFF.

The chain recombines TRBV15 with TRBJ1-5, with D uncertain. V was clipped by 3 bases and J by 5 bases, with 20 bases between them. CDR1 LNHNV and CDR2 YYDKDF come from the germline V gene (reference sequence). This CDR3 contains 17 residues. CDR3 bases: TGTGCCACCAGCAGCTCCTATCCCCGGGGAGATGATCAGCCCCAGCATTTT. Amino acid sequence: CATSSSYPRGDDQPQHF.

The chain combines TRBV19 with TRBJ1-5; 7 bases map to TRBD1. The CDR3 sequence is 14 residues long. Germline lookup yields CDR1 LNHDA and CDR2 SQIVND (reference sequence). V was pared by 6 bases and J by 3 bases, with 5 bases of the junction left unmatched. DNA for the CDR3: TGTGCCAGTAGCACGACAGGGCCCAATCAGCCCCAGCATTTT. Translated: CASSTTGPNQPQHF.

The chain recombines TRBV11-2 with TRBJ2-1; unclear D gene. Germline CDR1 is SGHAT and CDR2 is FQNNGV. This CDR3 is 16 amino acids long. V lost 5 bases and J lost 0, with 14 bases in between. Written as DNA, the CDR3 is TGTGCCAGCAGCGCCCGGAGAGAGAGCTCCTACAATGAGCAGTTCTTC. Translated: CASSARRESSYNEQFF.

The CDR3 DNA reads as TGTGCCAGCAGCCGCTCGATCCGGGACAGGGGACAGTATTTT. Translation: CASSRSIRDRGQYF. The chain joins TRBV27 to TRBJ2-3; TRBD1 aligns across 10 bases. The CDR3 runs to 14 residues. Germline-derived CDR1 and CDR2 are MNHEY and SMNVEV (reference sequence). V was clipped by 6 bases and J by 12 bases; unmatched bases: 12.

The chain recombines TRBV28 with TRBJ1-4; no clear D. Per the germline V gene, CDR1 is MDHEN and CDR2 is SYDVKM. The length of the CDR3 is 17 residues. Trimming removed 0 bases at V and 0 bases at J, with 11 bases between. CDR3 amino acids: CASSLWTPGATNEKLFF. Written as DNA, the CDR3 is TGTGCCAGCAGTTTATGGACCCCCGGGGCAACTAATGAAAAACTGTTTTTT.

This clone showed up just once. The chain employs TRBV5-3 and TRBJ2-2; possibly TRBD2 for D (6 bases). TRBV5-3 falls under the ORF class, with uncertain function. The CDR3 covers 16 residues. V gave up 1 base and J gave up 6 bases, with 16 bases separating them. Here the CDR3 DNA reads TGTGCCAGAAGCTTGCAAGCTAGCGCGTCCGCCGGGGAGCTGTTTTTT. Translation: CARSLQASASAGELFF.

This clone appeared once. This sequence joins TRBV6-2 or TRBV6-3 and TRBJ2-2; 10 bases match TRBD1. The CDR3 sequence is 16 residues long. Germline lookup yields CDR1 MNHEY and CDR2 SVGEGT. The junction had 4 bases not matched to a gene; V was cut back by 2 bases and J by 4 bases. The CDR3 nucleotides read TGTGCCAGCAGTTACCGGGACAGGGGATCCACCGGGGAGCTGTTTTTT. This codes for CASSYRDRGSTGELFF.

The J gene is TRBJ2-2, the V gene TRBV5-4; 8 bases fit TRBD1. Germline-derived CDR1 and CDR2 are SGHNT and YYREEE (reference sequence). The ends lost 4 bases at V and 7 bases at J; junction bases unmatched: 9. The CDR3 is made up of 15 amino acids. CDR3: CASSPRTGQGGELFF. The CDR3 DNA is TGTGCCAGCAGCCCAAGGACAGGGCAGGGCGGGGAGCTGTTTTTT.

This clone was found once. The rearrangement links TRBV3-1 (or the pseudogene TRBV3-2) to TRBJ2-1, with D possibly matching TRBD1 (5 bases). V was shortened by 3 bases and J by 6 bases, with 9 bases between the two germline ends. Germline V gene data show CDR1 as LGHDT and CDR2 as YNNKEL (reference sequence). The CDR3 length is 13 residues. The chain's CDR3 is CASSHTDSNEQFF. The CDR3 DNA reads as TGTGCCAGCAGCCACACAGACAGCAATGAGCAGTTCTTC.

The J gene is TRBJ2-3, the V gene TRBV5-1, with D possibly TRBD2 on 5 matching bases. The CDR3 is 15 amino acids. Per the germline V gene, CDR1 is SGHRS and CDR2 is YFSETQ. V lost 0 bases and J lost 1, with 9 bases in between. In DNA form, the CDR3 reads TGCGCCAGCAGCTTGGCCTTCGGGGGCACAGATACGCAGTATTTT. Translating gives CASSLAFGGTDTQYF.

This clone was picked up a small number of times. The chain is built from TRBV5-1 and TRBJ2-2; maybe TRBD2 (6 bases). The CDR3 sequence is 14 residues long. Per the germline V gene, CDR1 is SGHRS and CDR2 is YFSETQ. Trimming removed 2 bases from V and 6 bases from J, with 11 bases in between. As DNA, the CDR3 is TGCGCCAGCAGCTTAGTCCCGGGGGCCGGGGAGCTGTTTTTT. Residues: CASSLVPGAGELFF. The entire variable domain, with the rest obtained from reference TRBV5-1 and TRBJ2-2, is as follows: KAGVTQTPRYLIKTRGQQVTLSCSPISGHRSVSWYQQTPGQGLQFLFEYFSETQRNKGNFPGRFSGRQFSNSRSEMNVSTLELGDSALYLCASSLVPGAGELFFGEGSRLTVL.

This clone was counted a few times. The chain recombines TRBV7-9 with TRBJ1-5; D possibly corresponds to TRBD1 (6 bases). V was cut by 5 bases and J by 9 bases, with 23 bases left in between. CDR3 length: 16 amino acids. Germline V CDR1 and CDR2: SEHNR, FQNEAQ (reference sequence). The CDR3 coding sequence is TGTGCCAGCAGCCTCCAAGTCGGGACACTAAGAGGGCCCCAGCATTTT. The encoded protein is CASSLQVGTLRGPQHF.

This rearrangement joins TRBV18 to TRBJ1-3, with D unclear. There are 15 residues in the CDR3. V was clipped by 2 bases and J by 0 bases, with 8 bases between them. CDR1 is KGHSH, CDR2 LQKENI, per germline. The CDR3 bases are TGTGCCAGCTCACCAATCACAGACTCTGGAAACACCATATATTTT. Translation gives CASSPITDSGNTIYF.

J is TRBJ1-6 and V is TRBV2; weak D call: TRBD1 (6 bases). V shed 1 base and J shed 10 bases, with 11 bases lying between them. From germline, CDR1 is SNHLY and CDR2 FYNNEI. The CDR3 sequence is 14 residues long. CDR3 nucleotide sequence: TGTGCCAGCAGTGAAGTAGGGGGAAGGTCACCCCTCCACTTT. Encoded protein: CASSEVGGRSPLHF.

This clone was detected once. The genes are TRBV5-4 and TRBJ2-1, with 9 bases matching TRBD2. V was clipped by 0 bases and J by 7 bases; unmatched bases: 8. Germline loops: CDR1 SGHNT, CDR2 YYREEE (reference sequence). CDR3 size: 16 residues. This CDR3 reads CASSLDLAGRQNEQFF. DNA of the CDR3: TGTGCCAGCAGCTTGGATCTAGCGGGAAGGCAGAATGAGCAGTTCTTC.

This clone was seen once. The genes are TRBV7-2 and TRBJ1-1, with D uncertain. V was pared by 1 base and J by 2 bases, with 8 bases between. This CDR3 has 14 residues. Germline V gene sequence: CDR1 SGHTA, CDR2 FQGNSA. The DNA of the CDR3 is TGTGCCAGCAGCTTAGATCCAACAAACACTGAAGCTTTCTTT. The encoded protein is CASSLDPTNTEAFF.

The CDR3 region is CASSLTGQGSYEQYF. In DNA form, the CDR3 reads TGCGCCAGCAGCTTAACGGGACAGGGGTCCTACGAGCAGTACTTC. The chain recombines TRBV5-1 with TRBJ2-7; 10 bases fit TRBD1. The J segment lost 1 base and the V segment lost 2 bases, leaving 3 bases of the junction unmatched. This CDR3 contains 15 residues. The germline V gene has CDR1 SGHRS and CDR2 YFSETQ.

The genes are TRBV4-2 and TRBJ2-7, with 8 bases fitting TRBD2. The CDR3 is 15 residues long. In germline, CDR1 is LGHNA, CDR2 YNFKEQ. With V trimmed by 0 bases and J by 7 bases, 8 bases remained unmatched. CDR3 sequence: CASSQEFSGAREQYF. CDR3 coding DNA: TGTGCCAGCAGCCAAGAGTTTAGCGGGGCCCGGGAGCAGTACTTC.

The J gene is TRBJ1-1, the V gene TRBV15, with 7 bases aligning to TRBD1. The CDR3 is made up of 15 amino acids. The junction had 6 bases not matched to a gene; V was cut back by 0 bases and J by 5 bases. Looked up from germline, CDR1 is LNHNV and CDR2 is YYDKDF (reference sequence). The CDR3 spells CATSRDRHRGTEAFF. In nucleotides, the CDR3 is TGTGCCACCAGCAGAGATAGGCACAGGGGAACTGAAGCTTTCTTT.

The J gene is TRBJ2-2, the V gene TRBV2; 10 bases are a match to TRBD2. The germline gives CDR1 SNHLY, CDR2 FYNNEI. The CDR3 runs 15 residues. V dropped 6 bases and J dropped 1; count of bases not matched to a gene: 2. CDR3: CASRGLAVNTGELFF. DNA for the CDR3: TGTGCCAGCAGAGGACTAGCGGTGAACACCGGGGAGCTGTTTTTT.